These 9 T cell receptor beta chains were all obtained from the same sample, sequenced in a study of shared clonotypes between healthy human individuals. Positive CCR7 selection of CD45RO-negative cells yielded the naive CD8 cells, and terminally differentiated effector memory CD45RA+ cells were excluded. This table comes from immunoSEQ multiplex PCR, and its TCRdb copy is limited to in-frame clones, with some not included. The data show around 1,900,000 clones, with around 93% seen just once and around 1.7% held by the top ten. The source material was naive CD8+ T cells from PBMCs. These TCRs come from a man between 18 and 29 years old in good health. Some clones in this sample may be carry-over from other donors' samples.

As DNA, the CDR3 is TGTGCCAGCAGGGGAAACATGAACACTGAAGCTTTCTTT. Translating it yields CASRGNMNTEAFF. The chain carries TRBV28 and TRBJ1-1; no clear D gene. The CDR3 extends over 13 amino acids. Trimming removed 6 bases from V and 0 bases from J, with 8 bases in between. Germline CDR1 is MDHEN and CDR2 is SYDVKM.

V and J are TRBV7-9 and TRBJ2-7; 10 bases fit TRBD1. The germline CDR1 and CDR2 sequences are SEHNR and FQNEAQ (reference sequence). This CDR3 contains 15 residues. The J segment lost 3 bases and the V segment lost 5 bases, leaving 7 bases of the junction unmatched. Written as DNA, the CDR3 is TGTGCCAGCAGCGGGACAGGGGATGGTAGCTACGAGCAGTACTTC. Translated: CASSGTGDGSYEQYF. The full variable domain, completed using reference TRBV7-9 and TRBJ2-7, is DTGVSQNPRHKITKRGQNVTFRCDPISEHNRLYWYRQTLGQGPEFLTYFQNEAQLEKSRLLSDRFSAERPKGSFSTLEIQRTEQGDSAMYLCASSGTGDGSYEQYFGPGTRLTVT.

The chain has TRBV28 and TRBJ2-3, with TRBD1 matching 7 bases. The V gene's germline CDR1 is MDHEN and CDR2 SYDVKM. The V and J ends lost 5 bases and 2 bases, in that order; junction bases with no gene match: 7. This CDR3 comprises 15 residues. CDR3 in amino acids: CASSPDRLYTDTQYF. The DNA of the CDR3 is TGTGCCAGCAGTCCGGACAGGTTGTACACAGATACGCAGTATTTT.

V is TRBV19 and J is TRBJ1-3; 8 positions agree with TRBD1. Germline V gene data show CDR1 as LNHDA and CDR2 as SQIVND (reference sequence). Trimming took 9 bases from V and 3 from J; bases not matched to a gene: 13. The length of the CDR3 is 16 residues. CDR3 residues: CARLQGVRALGNTIYF. Here the CDR3 DNA reads TGTGCCAGACTACAGGGGGTCCGAGCCCTTGGAAACACCATATATTTT.

The rearrangement joins TRBV14 to TRBJ1-1, with TRBD1 matching 8 bases. The V segment lost 0 bases and the J segment 5 bases; nucleotides outside the gene matches: 8. Germline values: CDR1 SGHDN, CDR2 FVKESK. The CDR3 runs to 16 residues. This CDR3 reads CASSQEGQGAGTEAFF. CDR3 DNA sequence: TGTGCCAGCAGCCAAGAAGGTCAGGGGGCTGGGACTGAAGCTTTCTTT.

The V gene is TRBV19, the J gene TRBJ1-1; D may be TRBD1 (6 bases). Trimming pared 5 bases from V and 6 bases from J, leaving 13 bases between. The CDR3 extends over 13 amino acids. Germline V lookup: CDR1 LNHDA, CDR2 SQIVND (reference sequence). The CDR3 protein is CASSVTGLAEAFF. In nucleotides, the CDR3 is TGTGCCAGTAGTGTCACAGGGCTGGCTGAAGCTTTCTTT.

The V and J genes are TRBV5-5 and TRBJ2-2; D is unclear. This CDR3 contains 14 residues. The V end lost 4 bases, the J end lost 3 bases, and 10 bases lay between the germline ends. Germline CDR1 reads SGHKS; CDR2 reads YYEKEE (reference sequence). In nucleotides, the CDR3 is TGTGCCAGCAGCCTACTCAGTGACACCGGGGAGCTGTTTTTT. Its protein product is CASSLLSDTGELFF.

This clone has only a few counts. J is TRBJ1-5 and V is TRBV11-2; 9 bases are shared with TRBD1. Germline assignment: CDR1 SGHAT and CDR2 FQNNGV. The J segment lost 4 bases and the V segment lost 5 bases, leaving 6 bases of the junction unmatched. This CDR3 spans 15 amino acids. The CDR3 reads CASSVGTGLNQPQHF. CDR3 nucleotides: TGTGCCAGCAGCGTTGGGACAGGGTTAAATCAGCCCCAGCATTTT.

V is TRBV28 and J is TRBJ2-7; possibly TRBD1 or TRBD2 for D (5 bases each). The CDR3 sequence is 16 residues long. V gave up 4 bases and J gave up 3 bases, with 19 bases separating them. Per the germline V gene, CDR1 is MDHEN and CDR2 is SYDVKM. This CDR3 is CASSYQFGGSDYEQYF. The CDR3 coding sequence is TGTGCCAGCAGTTACCAATTTGGGGGTTCTGACTACGAGCAGTACTTC.